The next 20 T cell receptor beta chains were all read from a single sample in a study of vaccination effects on CD4 cells after COVID-19. These TCRs are of unknown antigen specificity. Clones were read by immunoSEQ multiplex PCR, and TCRdb kept only the in-frame ones, dropping some. The sample holds about 66,000 clones, about 74% seen once. Between days 9 and 11 of culture, CD4+ T cells were separated out. Participants got two doses of BNT162b2 or mRNA-1273 vaccine. Specimen: CD4+ T cells from PBMCs cultured without peptide, collected after COVID-19 vaccination. The receptors were sampled from a human donor who received a COVID-19 vaccine.

This chain joins TRBV15 and TRBJ1-2; the D gene is possibly TRBD1 (5 bases). CDR1 and CDR2 (germline): LNHNV, YYDKDF (reference sequence). The CDR3 is 15 amino acids. The V end lost 6 bases, the J end lost 1 base, and 15 bases lay between the germline ends. The DNA of the CDR3 is TGTGCCACCAGGGGGGGGAGGCCCCTTAACTATGGCTACACCTTC. This codes for CATRGGRPLNYGYTF.

This clone occurred once. The DNA of the CDR3 is TGCGCCAGCAGCCAAGATCAAGGGCAACCGACCTACGAGCAGTACGTC. Its translation: CASSQDQGQPTYEQYV. The chain has TRBV4-1 and TRBJ2-7; no clear D. V was shortened by 0 bases and J by 2 bases, with 14 bases between the two germline ends. The CDR3 covers 16 residues. Germline V CDR1 and CDR2: MGHRA, YSYEKL.

V gene TRBV10-1 combines with J gene TRBJ1-2; D is perhaps TRBD1 (5 bases). CDR3 length: 14 amino acids. Trimming left V 6 bases short and J 7 bases short, with 18 bases between. Per germline, CDR1 WNHNN and CDR2 SYGVQD (reference sequence). The CDR3 loop reads CASSAGTEAVGYTF. CDR3 sequence (DNA): TGCGCCAGCAGCGCGGGGACCGAGGCGGTTGGCTACACCTTC.

The V gene is TRBV5-1, the J gene TRBJ2-1, with D tentatively TRBD2 (6 bases). CDR3 size: 15 residues. The ends were cut back, 0 bases at V and 6 bases at J, with 13 bases in the middle. Germline V gene data show CDR1 as SGHRS and CDR2 as YFSETQ. The CDR3 sequence: CASSLGGTLANEQFF. CDR3 DNA sequence: TGCGCCAGCAGCTTGGGGGGGACTCTTGCCAATGAGCAGTTCTTC. Variable domain in full (rest from reference TRBV5-1 and TRBJ2-1): KAGVTQTPRYLIKTRGQQVTLSCSPISGHRSVSWYQQTPGQGLQFLFEYFSETQRNKGNFPGRFSGRQFSNSRSEMNVSTLELGDSALYLCASSLGGTLANEQFFGPGTRLTVL.

The gene calls are TRBV6-4 and TRBJ2-5; 10 bases match TRBD2. V was pared by 5 bases and J by 2 bases, with 5 bases of the junction left unmatched. CDR3 size: 15 residues. CDR1 is MRHNA and CDR2 is SNTAGT in the germline V gene. The CDR3 nucleotides read TGTGCCAGCAGTTTCAGCGGGGGGGGACAAGAGACCCAGTACTTC. Translated: CASSFSGGGQETQYF.

This chain joins TRBV10-3 and TRBJ2-5; TRBD2 aligns across 13 bases. Germline V gene lookup returns CDR1 ENHRY and CDR2 SYGVKD. This CDR3 has 17 residues. Losses at the gene ends were 2 bases for V and 4 bases for J; bases not matched to a gene: 7. CDR3 loop: CAISEGKLAGGIETQYF. The CDR3 nucleotides are TGTGCCATCAGTGAGGGAAAACTAGCGGGGGGGATAGAGACCCAGTACTTC.

This chain joins TRBV6-2 or TRBV6-3 and TRBJ1-1; D remains ambiguous. The CDR3 totals 15 residues. The V gene lost 0 bases and the J gene lost 1 base, with 9 bases spanning the gap. The germline V gene encodes CDR1 MNHEY and CDR2 SVGEGT. DNA of the CDR3: TGTGCCAGCAGTTACTCGAAGCGGAAGAACACTGAAGCTTTCTTT. It codes for CASSYSKRKNTEAFF.

This chain joins TRBV9 and TRBJ1-2; D call uncertain. The V gene's germline CDR1 is SGDLS and CDR2 YYNGEE. CDR3 length equals 12 residues. V lost 5 bases to trimming and J lost 7 bases, with 12 bases between them. The CDR3 loop is CASRWATGGYTF. CDR3 in DNA: TGTGCCAGCAGATGGGCGACGGGTGGCTACACCTTC. The full variable domain, completed using reference TRBV9 and TRBJ1-2, is DSGVTQTPKHLITATGQRVTLRCSPRSGDLSVYWYQQSLDQGLQFLIQYYNGEERAKGNILERFSAQQFPDLHSELNLSSLELGDSALYFCASRWATGGYTFGSGTRLTVV.

The chain carries TRBV5-1 and TRBJ1-4; D gene unclear. V was clipped by 1 base and J by 8 bases, with 15 bases between them. The CDR3 is 15 residues long. The germline V gene has CDR1 SGHRS and CDR2 YFSETQ. The CDR3 DNA sequence: TGCGCCAGCAGCTTGTCCGGGCAAACCACCGAAAAACTGTTTTTT. This codes for CASSLSGQTTEKLFF.

This clone was picked up a small number of times. The chain couples TRBV7-9 to TRBJ1-2; D call uncertain. This CDR3 spans 13 amino acids. The germline V gene has CDR1 SEHNR and CDR2 FQNEAQ (reference sequence). The V end was cut by 4 bases, the J end by 6 bases, with 12 bases between. CDR3 in amino acids: CASSSEGVHGYTF. CDR3 nucleotide sequence: TGTGCCAGCAGCTCCGAGGGAGTCCATGGCTACACCTTC.

The rearrangement links TRBV6-6 to TRBJ2-5, with TRBD1 matching 8 bases. Germline trimming cut 6 bases from V and 4 bases from J; bases unmatched to any gene: 10. This CDR3 comprises 15 residues. Per germline, CDR1 MNHNY and CDR2 SVGAGI (reference sequence). Here the CDR3 DNA reads TGTGCCAGCAGCCCAGGGGGCGCGTCGGGAGAGACCCAGTACTTC. The encoded protein is CASSPGGASGETQYF.

This chain connects TRBV7-2 to TRBJ2-6, with 10 bases lining up with TRBD2. After removal of 0 bases from V and 2 bases from J, the junction contained 1 base not matched to a gene. CDR1 and CDR2 (germline): SGHTA, FQGNSA. CDR3 length: 17 residues. CDR3: CASSLASGGAGANVLTF. The CDR3 DNA sequence: TGTGCCAGCAGCTTAGCGAGCGGGGGGGCTGGGGCCAACGTCCTGACTTTC.

This chain connects TRBV24-1 to TRBJ1-1, with TRBD1 matching over 8 bases. The CDR3 loop spans 15 amino acids. Germline lookup yields CDR1 KGHDR and CDR2 SFDVKD. V lost 2 bases, J lost 3 bases, and 4 bases stayed unmatched. In DNA form, the CDR3 reads TGTGCCACCAGTGATTCCGGACAGGGAGACACTGAAGCTTTCTTT. It codes for CATSDSGQGDTEAFF.

Here the CDR3 reads CASIGPKEDTIYF. CDR3 DNA: TGCGCCAGCATAGGGCCTAAGGAGGACACCATATATTTT. The V and J genes are TRBV5-1 and TRBJ1-3; D remains unclear. Germline V CDR1 and CDR2: SGHRS, YFSETQ. The V end lost 6 bases, the J end lost 8 bases, and 15 bases lay between the germline ends. The CDR3 length is 13 residues.

J is TRBJ1-1 and V is TRBV9; D perhaps matches TRBD1 (6 bases). The germline V and J ends were trimmed by 7 bases and 0 bases, with 13 bases remaining between them. This CDR3 contains 14 residues. Germline V gives CDR1 SGDLS, CDR2 YYNGEE. The CDR3 sequence: CASSSRGVNTEAFF. CDR3 nucleotide sequence: TGTGCCAGCTCTAGCAGGGGTGTGAACACTGAAGCTTTCTTT.

The chain uses TRBV24-1 and TRBJ1-5; 8 bases fit TRBD1. Germline V gene sequence: CDR1 KGHDR, CDR2 SFDVKD. V lost 3 bases to trimming and J lost 7 bases; unmatched junction nucleotides: 4. This CDR3 has 14 residues. CDR3 DNA sequence: TGTGCCACCAGTGATGGCGACAGGGGCCAGCCCCAGCATTTT. Amino acids: CATSDGDRGQPQHF.

This sequence joins TRBV6-6 and TRBJ2-5, with D possibly TRBD1 on 7 matching bases. Germline-derived CDR1 and CDR2 are MNHNY and SVGAGI (reference sequence). This CDR3 contains 17 residues. Trimming took 5 bases from V and 1 from J, leaving 20 bases between them. CDR3 nucleotide sequence: TGTGCCAGCAGTCACGGGAGACAGGGTGAAAGCCAAGAGACCCAGTACTTC. Amino acid sequence: CASSHGRQGESQETQYF.

The chain has TRBV11-2 and TRBJ2-2; TRBD2 agrees at 11 bases. CDR1 is SGHAT and CDR2 is FQNNGV in the germline V gene. CDR3 size: 16 residues. V gave up 6 bases and J gave up 5 bases; unmatched junction bases: 8. For the CDR3, the DNA is TGTGCCAGCAGACGTCTAGCGGGGGGCCCAACCGGGGAGCTGTTTTTT. This translates into CASRRLAGGPTGELFF.

Remarks on this clone: One end of the junction does not line up with germline, which may come from a read error. The V call is TRBV19, the J call TRBJ2-2, with a possible D match to TRBD2 (6 bases). Germline V gives CDR1 LNHDA, CDR2 SQIVND (reference sequence). The CDR3 totals 12 residues. CDR3 protein: CASSIPLGGLFF. The CDR3 nucleotides are TGTGCCAGTAGTATCCCACTGGGGGGGCTGTTTTTT.

The chain carries TRBV11-2 and TRBJ2-5; D possibly corresponds to TRBD1 (8 bases). Germline V gene lookup returns CDR1 SGHAT and CDR2 FQNNGV. V lost 5 bases and J lost 6, with 16 bases in between. CDR3 length: 14 amino acids. The CDR3, as DNA: TGTGCCAGCAGCCAGGACAGGGAGGGGAAGACCCAGTACTTC. It yields the protein CASSQDREGKTQYF.